A selection of T cell receptor beta chains follows, all from one sample in a study of cytomegalovirus exposure and HLA in healthy donors. Measured with immunoSEQ multiplex PCR; TCRdb has only the in-frame clones, and not every one. There are approximately 200,000 clones in the sample; about 93% occur only once, and roughly 1% lies in the top ten. The sequencing sample was made of PBMCs. These receptors were obtained from a woman between 18 and 29 years old in good health and CMV-seronegative. CDR3s include the opening cysteine and the closing phenylalanine or tryptophan. The order of the fields is V gene, clone size, D gene, J gene, CDR3 length, CDR3 DNA, CDR3 protein. The D gene is left open where the match is weak. Clone size is not always given. Where it is, it says once, few, many or a class for expanded clones.

v_call: TRBV7-6
clone_size: .
d_call: TRBD2
j_call: TRBJ2-3
cdr3_length: 15
cdr3_nt: TGTGCCAGCAGCCTGACTAGCGGGAGCACAGATACGCAGTATTTT
cdr3_aa: CASSLTSGSTDTQYF

v_call: TRBV7-9
clone_size: .
d_call: .
j_call: TRBJ2-7
cdr3_length: 12
cdr3_nt: TGTGCCAGCAGCTTAGCGTTTGCAGGAATCTCCTTC
cdr3_aa: CASSLAFAGISF

v_call: TRBV9
clone_size: .
d_call: .
j_call: TRBJ2-7
cdr3_length: 14
cdr3_nt: TGTGCCAGCAGCGTAGGAGGGAGGTTAGGAGAGCAGTACTTC
cdr3_aa: CASSVGGRLGEQYF

v_call: TRBV6-1
clone_size: .
d_call: TRBD2
j_call: TRBJ2-1
cdr3_length: 15
cdr3_nt: TGTGCCAGCAGTGATACTAGCGGGAGCTACAATGAGCAGTTCTTC
cdr3_aa: CASSDTSGSYNEQFF

v_call: TRBV29-1
clone_size: .
d_call: .
j_call: TRBJ1-1
cdr3_length: 15
cdr3_nt: TGCAGCGTCTTAGAACCAGACAGGCTGAACACTGAAGCTTTCTTT
cdr3_aa: CSVLEPDRLNTEAFF

v_call: TRBV2
clone_size: .
d_call: TRBD2
j_call: TRBJ2-3
cdr3_length: 15
cdr3_nt: TGTGCCAGCAGTCGCCAGCGGGAAGGCACAGATACGCAGTATTTT
cdr3_aa: CASSRQREGTDTQYF

v_call: TRBV6-5
clone_size: .
d_call: TRBD1
j_call: TRBJ2-2
cdr3_length: 14
cdr3_nt: TGTGCCAGCAGCCGGGACAGGGTAGCCGGGGAGCTGTTTTTT
cdr3_aa: CASSRDRVAGELFF

v_call: TRBV7-2
clone_size: .
d_call: TRBD1
j_call: TRBJ1-4
cdr3_length: 16
cdr3_nt: TGTGCCAGCAGCTCCCGAACCGGGACAGGGGGCTTAGGACTGTTTTTT
cdr3_aa: CASSSRTGTGGLGLFF

v_call: TRBV19
clone_size: .
d_call: .
j_call: TRBJ2-1
cdr3_length: 13
cdr3_nt: TGTGCCAGTAGTATAGACGGGTACAATGAGCAGTTCTTC
cdr3_aa: CASSIDGYNEQFF

v_call: TRBV28
clone_size: .
d_call: TRBD1
j_call: TRBJ1-3
cdr3_length: 15
cdr3_nt: TGTGCCAGCACCCGAACAGGGGGCTCTGGAAACACCATATATTTT
cdr3_aa: CASTRTGGSGNTIYF

v_call: TRBV28
clone_size: .
d_call: TRBD2
j_call: TRBJ2-5
cdr3_length: 15
cdr3_nt: TGTGCCAGCAGTTTTTATGGACTAGCTCAAGAGACCCAGTACTTC
cdr3_aa: CASSFYGLAQETQYF

v_call: TRBV5-4
clone_size: .
d_call: .
j_call: TRBJ1-4
cdr3_length: 15
cdr3_nt: TGTGCCAGCAGGCGCGGAGGGGGGGACAATGAAAAACTGTTTTTT
cdr3_aa: CASRRGGGDNEKLFF

v_call: TRBV19
clone_size: .
d_call: .
j_call: TRBJ2-1
cdr3_length: 15
cdr3_nt: TGTGCCAGTAGCACCACTCCGGCGGGGGCCAATGAGCAGTTCTTC
cdr3_aa: CASSTTPAGANEQFF

v_call: TRBV18
clone_size: .
d_call: .
j_call: TRBJ2-1
cdr3_length: 16
cdr3_nt: TGTGCCAGCTCACCTTCAAGTTCAGGATTTTTCAATGAGCAGTTCTTC
cdr3_aa: CASSPSSSGFFNEQFF

v_call: TRBV28
clone_size: .
d_call: .
j_call: TRBJ2-7
cdr3_length: 15
cdr3_nt: TGTGCCAGCAGCCCACTCTGGCTAGATGCCTACGAGCAGTACTTC
cdr3_aa: CASSPLWLDAYEQYF

v_call: TRBV27
clone_size: .
d_call: TRBD1
j_call: TRBJ2-7
cdr3_length: 15
cdr3_nt: TGTGCCAGCAGTCTCGACGGGGGACAGGGCTACGAGCAGTACTTC
cdr3_aa: CASSLDGGQGYEQYF

v_call: TRBV10-3
clone_size: .
d_call: TRBD2
j_call: TRBJ2-1
cdr3_length: 15
cdr3_nt: TGTGCCGCCCAGACCCCTAGCGGAGTCTACAATGAGCAGTTCTTC
cdr3_aa: CAAQTPSGVYNEQFF

v_call: TRBV5-6
clone_size: .
d_call: .
j_call: TRBJ2-3
cdr3_length: 13
cdr3_nt: TGTGCCAGCAGCTTCTTCGGGGCAGATACGCAGTATTTT
cdr3_aa: CASSFFGADTQYF

v_call: TRBV12-5
clone_size: .
d_call: .
j_call: TRBJ2-3
cdr3_length: 12
cdr3_nt: TGTGCTAGTGGGGGCAGTACGGATACGCAGTATTTT
cdr3_aa: CASGGSTDTQYF

v_call: TRBV5-6
clone_size: .
d_call: .
j_call: TRBJ2-2
cdr3_length: 14
cdr3_nt: TGTGCCAGCAACCTATACAGGGACACCGGGGAGCTGTTTTTT
cdr3_aa: CASNLYRDTGELFF

v_call: TRBV5-5
clone_size: few
d_call: TRBD2
j_call: TRBJ2-7
cdr3_length: 16
cdr3_nt: TGTGCCAGCAGTGTGATGAGGGGCGGGAGGAGGAGCGAGCAGTACTTC
cdr3_aa: CASSVMRGGRRSEQYF

v_call: TRBV30
clone_size: .
d_call: .
j_call: TRBJ2-5
cdr3_length: 15
cdr3_nt: TGTGCCTGGACTAGGGGAGGAGGACGCCAAGAGACCCAGTACTTC
cdr3_aa: CAWTRGGGRQETQYF

v_call: TRBV16
clone_size: .
d_call: .
j_call: TRBJ2-2
cdr3_length: 16
cdr3_nt: TGTGCCAGCAGCCAACGACAGACCACGAACACCGGGGAGCTGTTTTTT
cdr3_aa: CASSQRQTTNTGELFF

v_call: TRBV5-4
clone_size: .
d_call: .
j_call: TRBJ2-7
cdr3_length: 12
cdr3_nt: TGTGCCAGCAGCCGAGACAGCATGGAGCAGTACTTC
cdr3_aa: CASSRDSMEQYF

v_call: TRBV6-5
clone_size: once
d_call: .
j_call: TRBJ1-5
cdr3_length: 15
cdr3_nt: TGTGCCAGCAGGCAACCTCAGGGAGGGAATCAGCCCCAGCATTTT
cdr3_aa: CASRQPQGGNQPQHF

v_call: TRBV5-1
clone_size: .
d_call: .
j_call: TRBJ1-2
cdr3_length: 14
cdr3_nt: TGCGCCAGCAGCTTGGTTGGAGCTAACTATGGCTACACCTTC
cdr3_aa: CASSLVGANYGYTF

v_call: TRBV30
clone_size: once
d_call: TRBD1
j_call: TRBJ2-7
cdr3_length: 14
cdr3_nt: TGTGCCTGGAGTAAGGACAGGGGTCCCTACGAGCAGTACTTC
cdr3_aa: CAWSKDRGPYEQYF

v_call: TRBV27
clone_size: .
d_call: .
j_call: TRBJ2-3
cdr3_length: 14
cdr3_nt: TGTGCCAGCAGTTTAATAGCGGTGACAGATACGCAGTATTTT
cdr3_aa: CASSLIAVTDTQYF

v_call: TRBV25-1
clone_size: .
d_call: TRBD2
j_call: TRBJ2-2
cdr3_length: 15
cdr3_nt: TGTGCCAGCAGTCCCCTAGCGGGAGCCACCGGGGAGCTGTTTTTT
cdr3_aa: CASSPLAGATGELFF

v_call: TRBV6-4
clone_size: .
d_call: .
j_call: TRBJ1-1
cdr3_length: 15
cdr3_nt: TGTGCCAGCAGTGTATCATCAGGGATGAACACTGAAGCTTTCTTT
cdr3_aa: CASSVSSGMNTEAFF